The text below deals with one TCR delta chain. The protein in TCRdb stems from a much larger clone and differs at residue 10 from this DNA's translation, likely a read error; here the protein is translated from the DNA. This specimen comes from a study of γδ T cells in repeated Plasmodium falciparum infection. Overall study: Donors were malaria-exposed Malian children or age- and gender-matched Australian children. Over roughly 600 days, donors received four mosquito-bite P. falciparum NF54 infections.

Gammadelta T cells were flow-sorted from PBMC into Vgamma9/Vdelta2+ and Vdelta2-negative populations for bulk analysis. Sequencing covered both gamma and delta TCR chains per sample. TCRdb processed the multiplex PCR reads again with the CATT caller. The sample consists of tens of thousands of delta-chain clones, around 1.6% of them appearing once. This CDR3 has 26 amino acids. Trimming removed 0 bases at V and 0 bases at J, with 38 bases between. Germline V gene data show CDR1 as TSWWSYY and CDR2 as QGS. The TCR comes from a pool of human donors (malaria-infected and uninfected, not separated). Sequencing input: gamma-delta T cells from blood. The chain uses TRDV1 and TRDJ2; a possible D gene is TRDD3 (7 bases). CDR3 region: CALGELGWTEFLSDWGRQTLTAQLFF. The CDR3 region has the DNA TGTGCTCTTGGGGAACTAGGATGGACAGAGTTCCTATCGGATTGGGGGAGACAAACTTTGACAGCACAACTCTTCTTT.